The sequence of this T cell receptor beta chain was determined in a study of somatic mutations in cytotoxic T cells in rheumatoid arthritis. CDR3 length equals 14 residues. With V trimmed by 4 bases and J by 5 bases, 7 bases remained unmatched. CDR1 and CDR2 (germline): SGHRS, YFSETQ. Assay: immunoSEQ multiplex PCR; the TCRdb copy retains only in-frame clones and omits some. The table has around 7,000 clones, approximately 90% seen once. This clone is medium-sized in the sample. Material: CD8+ T cells sorted from blood. The sequence was collected from a woman in her seventies with rheumatoid arthritis. The chain employs TRBV5-1 and TRBJ1-1; 8 positions agree with TRBD1. CDR3 amino acids: CASSTGQGRTEAFF. CDR3 nucleotides: TGCGCCAGCAGCACAGGACAGGGAAGAACTGAAGCTTTCTTT.